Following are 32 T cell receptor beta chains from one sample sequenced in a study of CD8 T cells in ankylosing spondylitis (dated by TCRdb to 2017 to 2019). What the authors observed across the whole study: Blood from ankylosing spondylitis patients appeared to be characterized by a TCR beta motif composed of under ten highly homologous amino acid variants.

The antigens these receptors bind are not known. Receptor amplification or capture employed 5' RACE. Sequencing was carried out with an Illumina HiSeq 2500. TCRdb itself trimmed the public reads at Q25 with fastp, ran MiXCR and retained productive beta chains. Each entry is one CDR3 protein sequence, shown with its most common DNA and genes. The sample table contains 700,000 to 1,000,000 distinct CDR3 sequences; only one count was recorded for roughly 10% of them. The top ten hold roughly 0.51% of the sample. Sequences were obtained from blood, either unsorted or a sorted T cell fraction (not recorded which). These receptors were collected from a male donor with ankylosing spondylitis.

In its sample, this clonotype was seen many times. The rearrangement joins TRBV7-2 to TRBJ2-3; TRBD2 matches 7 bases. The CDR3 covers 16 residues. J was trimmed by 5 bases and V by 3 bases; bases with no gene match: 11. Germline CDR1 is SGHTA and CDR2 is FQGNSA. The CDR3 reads CASSLRGGSEGDTQYF. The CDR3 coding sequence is TGTGCCAGCAGCTTGAGGGGCGGGAGCGAAGGAGATACGCAGTATTTT.

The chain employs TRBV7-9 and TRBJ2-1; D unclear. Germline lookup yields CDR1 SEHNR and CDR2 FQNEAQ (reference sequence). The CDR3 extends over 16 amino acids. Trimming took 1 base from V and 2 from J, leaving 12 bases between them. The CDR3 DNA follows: TGTGCCAGCAGCTTAGTGTCCGGACCAACCTACAATGAGCAGTTCTTC. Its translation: CASSLVSGPTYNEQFF.

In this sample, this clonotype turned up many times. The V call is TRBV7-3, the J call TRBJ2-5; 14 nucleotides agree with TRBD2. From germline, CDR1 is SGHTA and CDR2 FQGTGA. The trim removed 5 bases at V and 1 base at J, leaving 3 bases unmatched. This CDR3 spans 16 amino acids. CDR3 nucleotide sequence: TGTGCCAGCAGCAAGGGGACTAGCGGGGGCCAAGAGACCCAGTACTTC. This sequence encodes CASSKGTSGGQETQYF.

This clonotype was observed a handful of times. The CDR3 spells CASSRPGQGELFF. The CDR3 nucleotides read TGCGCCAGCAGCCGCCCGGGACAGGGGGAGCTGTTTTTT. V gene TRBV5-1 combines with J gene TRBJ2-2; 7 bases are a match to TRBD1. CDR1 and CDR2 (germline): SGHRS, YFSETQ. The junction had 5 bases not matched to a gene; V was cut back by 4 bases and J by 8 bases. CDR3 size: 13 residues.

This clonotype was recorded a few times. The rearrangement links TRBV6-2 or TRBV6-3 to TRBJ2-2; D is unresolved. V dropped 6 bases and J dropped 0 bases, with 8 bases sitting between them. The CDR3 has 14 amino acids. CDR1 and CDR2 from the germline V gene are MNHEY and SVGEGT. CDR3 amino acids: CASREGPNTGELFF. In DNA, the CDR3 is TGTGCCAGCAGGGAAGGGCCGAACACCGGGGAGCTGTTTTTT.

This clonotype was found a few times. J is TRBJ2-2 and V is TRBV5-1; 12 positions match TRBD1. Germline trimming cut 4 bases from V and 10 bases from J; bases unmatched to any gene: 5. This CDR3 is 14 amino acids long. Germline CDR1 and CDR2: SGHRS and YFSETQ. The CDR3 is CASSRDRGQVELFF. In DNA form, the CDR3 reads TGCGCCAGCAGCAGGGACAGGGGGCAGGTGGAGCTGTTTTTT.

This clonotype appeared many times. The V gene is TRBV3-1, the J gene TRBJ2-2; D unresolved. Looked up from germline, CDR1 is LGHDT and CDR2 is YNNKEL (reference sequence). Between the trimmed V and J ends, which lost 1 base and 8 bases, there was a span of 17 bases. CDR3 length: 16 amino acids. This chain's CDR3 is CASSQVRQFGSGELFF. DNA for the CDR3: TGTGCCAGCAGCCAAGTGAGGCAGTTCGGATCGGGGGAGCTGTTTTTT.

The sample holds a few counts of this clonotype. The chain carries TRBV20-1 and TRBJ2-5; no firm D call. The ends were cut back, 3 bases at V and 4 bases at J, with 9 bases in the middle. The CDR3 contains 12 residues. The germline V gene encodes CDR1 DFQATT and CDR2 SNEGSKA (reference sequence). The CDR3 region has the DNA TGCAGTGCTAGTGGGGATTCAGAGACCCAGTACTTC. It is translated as CSASGDSETQYF.

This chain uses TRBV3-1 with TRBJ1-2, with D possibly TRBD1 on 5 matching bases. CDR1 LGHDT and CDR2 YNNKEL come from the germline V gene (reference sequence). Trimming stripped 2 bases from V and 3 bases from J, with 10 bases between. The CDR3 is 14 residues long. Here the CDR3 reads CASSQYRLYYGYTF. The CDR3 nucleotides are TGTGCCAGCAGCCAATACAGGCTCTACTATGGCTACACCTTC.

CDR3: CATSDPGTEGETQYF. CDR3 nucleotide sequence: TGTGCCACCAGTGATCCCGGGACAGAAGGAGAGACCCAGTACTTC. The chain carries TRBV24-1 and TRBJ2-5; the match to TRBD1 covers 7 bases. The CDR3 consists of 15 residues. The V gene's germline CDR1 is KGHDR and CDR2 SFDVKD. Trimming removed 3 bases from V and 4 bases from J; junction bases left unmatched: 7.

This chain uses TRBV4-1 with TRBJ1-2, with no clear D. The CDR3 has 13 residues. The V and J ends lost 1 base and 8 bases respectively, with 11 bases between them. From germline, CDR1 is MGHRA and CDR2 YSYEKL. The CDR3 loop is CASSQVPLRGYTF. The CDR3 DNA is TGCGCCAGCAGCCAAGTACCCCTTCGGGGCTACACCTTC.

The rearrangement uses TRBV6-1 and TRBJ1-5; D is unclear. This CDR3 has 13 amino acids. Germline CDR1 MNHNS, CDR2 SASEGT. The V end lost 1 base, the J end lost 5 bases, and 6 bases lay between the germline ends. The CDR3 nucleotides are TGTGCCAGCAGTGAAGTAACCGATCAGCCCCAGCATTTT. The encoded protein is CASSEVTDQPQHF.

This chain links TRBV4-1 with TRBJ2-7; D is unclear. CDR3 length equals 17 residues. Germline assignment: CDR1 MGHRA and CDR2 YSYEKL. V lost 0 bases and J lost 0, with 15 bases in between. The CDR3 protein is CASSQDRFKGFSYEQYF. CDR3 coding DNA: TGCGCCAGCAGCCAAGATAGATTCAAGGGTTTCTCCTACGAGCAGTACTTC.

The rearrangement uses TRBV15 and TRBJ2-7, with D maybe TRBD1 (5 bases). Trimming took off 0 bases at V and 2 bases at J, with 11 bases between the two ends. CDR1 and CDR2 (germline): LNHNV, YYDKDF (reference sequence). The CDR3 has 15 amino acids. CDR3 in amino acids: CATSRDRQGTYEQYF. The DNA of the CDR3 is TGTGCCACCAGCAGAGATAGGCAGGGAACCTACGAGCAGTACTTC.

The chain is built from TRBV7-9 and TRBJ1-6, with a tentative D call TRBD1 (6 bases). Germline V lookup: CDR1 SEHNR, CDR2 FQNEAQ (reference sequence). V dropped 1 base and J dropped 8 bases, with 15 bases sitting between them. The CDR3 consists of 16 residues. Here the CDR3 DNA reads TGTGCCAGCAGCTTAGAACAGGGAAGGGTTGATTCACCCCTCCACTTT. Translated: CASSLEQGRVDSPLHF.

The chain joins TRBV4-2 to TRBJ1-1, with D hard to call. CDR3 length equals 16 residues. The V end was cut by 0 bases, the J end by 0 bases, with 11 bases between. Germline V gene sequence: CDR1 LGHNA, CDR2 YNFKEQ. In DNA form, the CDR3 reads TGTGCCAGCAGCCAAGAGAGGACGGCTTTGAACACTGAAGCTTTCTTT. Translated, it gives CASSQERTALNTEAFF.

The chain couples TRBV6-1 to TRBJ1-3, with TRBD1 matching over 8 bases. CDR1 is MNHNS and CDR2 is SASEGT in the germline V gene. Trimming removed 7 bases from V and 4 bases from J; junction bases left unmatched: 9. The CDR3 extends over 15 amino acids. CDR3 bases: TGTGCCAGCACTCTGAGGACAGGGAGAGGAAACACCATATATTTT. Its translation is CASTLRTGRGNTIYF.

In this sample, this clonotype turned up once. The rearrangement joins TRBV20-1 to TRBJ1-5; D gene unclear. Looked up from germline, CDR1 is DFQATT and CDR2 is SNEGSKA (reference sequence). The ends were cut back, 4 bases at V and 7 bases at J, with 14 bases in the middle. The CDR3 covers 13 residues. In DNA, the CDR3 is TGCAGTGCTACCGAGGCGTTAGGGCAGCCCCAGCATTTT. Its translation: CSATEALGQPQHF.

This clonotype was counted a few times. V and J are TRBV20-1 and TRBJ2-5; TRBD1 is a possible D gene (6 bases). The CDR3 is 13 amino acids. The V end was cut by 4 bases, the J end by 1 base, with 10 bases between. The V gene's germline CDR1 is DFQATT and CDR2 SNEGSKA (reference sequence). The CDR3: CSAKTGIQETQYF. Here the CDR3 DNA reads TGCAGTGCTAAAACAGGGATCCAAGAGACCCAGTACTTC.

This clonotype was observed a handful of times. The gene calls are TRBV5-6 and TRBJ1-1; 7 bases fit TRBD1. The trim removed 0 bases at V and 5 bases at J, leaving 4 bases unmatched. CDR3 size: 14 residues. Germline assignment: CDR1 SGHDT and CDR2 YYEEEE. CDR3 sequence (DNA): TGTGCCAGCAGCTTGGTCAGGGGGGAAACTGAAGCTTTCTTT. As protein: CASSLVRGETEAFF.

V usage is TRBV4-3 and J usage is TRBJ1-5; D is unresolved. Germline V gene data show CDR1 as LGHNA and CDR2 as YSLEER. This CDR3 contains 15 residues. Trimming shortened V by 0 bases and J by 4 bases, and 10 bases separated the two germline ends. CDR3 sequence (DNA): TGCGCCAGCAGCCAAGATGCCCGAGGTAATCAGCCCCAGCATTTT. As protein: CASSQDARGNQPQHF.

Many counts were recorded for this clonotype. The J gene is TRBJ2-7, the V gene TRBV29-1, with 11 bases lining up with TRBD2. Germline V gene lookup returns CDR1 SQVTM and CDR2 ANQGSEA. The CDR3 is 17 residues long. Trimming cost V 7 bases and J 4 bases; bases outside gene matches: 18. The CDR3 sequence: CSGGFTSGRGTKYEQYF. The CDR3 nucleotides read TGCAGCGGGGGATTTACTAGCGGGAGAGGTACTAAGTACGAGCAGTACTTC.

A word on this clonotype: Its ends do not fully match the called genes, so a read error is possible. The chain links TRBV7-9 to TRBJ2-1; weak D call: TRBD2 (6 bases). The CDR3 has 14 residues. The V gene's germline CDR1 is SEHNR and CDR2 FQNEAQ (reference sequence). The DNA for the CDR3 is TGTGCCAGCAGCGGGGACGGGGGACGATCAGCCCCACTCTTC. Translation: CASSGDGGRSAPLF.

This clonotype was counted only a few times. Written as DNA, the CDR3 is TGTGCCATCCGGGCAGACCTTAGCAATCAGCCCCAGCATTTT. It specifies CAIRADLSNQPQHF. V is TRBV10-3 and J is TRBJ1-5; D gene uncertain. The germline gives CDR1 ENHRY, CDR2 SYGVKD. Deletions cut 8 bases from V and 0 bases from J, with 11 bases between. The length of the CDR3 is 14 residues.

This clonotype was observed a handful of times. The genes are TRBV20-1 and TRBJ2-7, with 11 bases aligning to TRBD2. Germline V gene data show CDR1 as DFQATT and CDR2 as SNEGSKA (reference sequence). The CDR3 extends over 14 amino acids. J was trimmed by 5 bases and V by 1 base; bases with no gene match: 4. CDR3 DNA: TGCAGTGCTAGAGCTAGCGGGAGGCGCAACGAGCAGTACTTC. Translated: CSARASGRRNEQYF.

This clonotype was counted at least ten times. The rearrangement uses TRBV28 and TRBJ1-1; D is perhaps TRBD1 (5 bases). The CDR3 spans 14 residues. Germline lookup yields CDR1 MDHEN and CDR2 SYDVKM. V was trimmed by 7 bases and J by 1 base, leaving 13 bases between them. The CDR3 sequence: CASTLRRENTEAFF. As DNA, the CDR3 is TGTGCCAGCACTCTACGCAGGGAGAACACTGAAGCTTTCTTT.

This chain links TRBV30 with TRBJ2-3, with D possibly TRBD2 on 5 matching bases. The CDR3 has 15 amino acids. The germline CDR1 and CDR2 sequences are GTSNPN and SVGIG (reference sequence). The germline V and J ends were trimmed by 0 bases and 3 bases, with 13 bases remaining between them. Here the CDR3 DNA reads TGTGCCTGGAGTGTGATTGGCGGGCTAACAGATACGCAGTATTTT. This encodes CAWSVIGGLTDTQYF.

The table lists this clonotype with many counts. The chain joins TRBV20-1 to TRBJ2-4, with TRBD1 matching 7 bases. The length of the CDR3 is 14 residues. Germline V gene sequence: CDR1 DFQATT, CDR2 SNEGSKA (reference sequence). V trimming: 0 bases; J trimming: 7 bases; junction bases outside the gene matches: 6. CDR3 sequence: CSAREGGDWNIQYF. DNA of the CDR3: TGCAGTGCTAGAGAAGGGGGCGATTGGAACATTCAGTACTTC.

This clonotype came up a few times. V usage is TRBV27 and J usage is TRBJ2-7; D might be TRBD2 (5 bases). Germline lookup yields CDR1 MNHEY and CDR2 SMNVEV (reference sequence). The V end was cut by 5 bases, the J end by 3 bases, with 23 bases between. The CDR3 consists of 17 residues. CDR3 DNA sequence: TGTGCCAGCAGTAGATTTAGTCGAGGGTGGGATATCTACGAGCAGTACTTC. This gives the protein CASSRFSRGWDIYEQYF.

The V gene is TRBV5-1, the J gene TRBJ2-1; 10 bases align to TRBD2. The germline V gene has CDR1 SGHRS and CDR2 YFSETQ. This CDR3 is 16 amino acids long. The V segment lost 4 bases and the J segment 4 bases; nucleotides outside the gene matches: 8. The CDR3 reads CASSLMPSGGYNEQFF. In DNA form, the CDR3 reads TGCGCCAGCAGCCTGATGCCTAGCGGGGGATACAATGAGCAGTTCTTC.

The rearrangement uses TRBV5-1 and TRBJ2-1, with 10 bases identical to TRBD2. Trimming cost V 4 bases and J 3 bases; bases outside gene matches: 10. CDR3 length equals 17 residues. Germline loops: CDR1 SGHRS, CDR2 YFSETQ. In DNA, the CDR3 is TGCGCCAGCAGCCTGACTCTAGCGGGAGTTGACTACAATGAGCAGTTCTTC. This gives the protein CASSLTLAGVDYNEQFF.

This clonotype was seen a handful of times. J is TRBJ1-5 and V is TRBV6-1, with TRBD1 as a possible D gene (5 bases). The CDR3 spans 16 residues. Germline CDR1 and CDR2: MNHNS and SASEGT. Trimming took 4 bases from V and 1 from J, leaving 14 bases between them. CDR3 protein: CASSAYRGGSNQPQHF. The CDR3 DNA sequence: TGTGCCAGCAGTGCCTACCGGGGGGGGAGCAATCAGCCCCAGCATTTT.